The 15 T cell receptor beta chains reported below all come from one sample, sequenced in a study of T cells and Merkel cell carcinoma outcomes. Assay: immunoSEQ multiplex PCR; the TCRdb copy retains only in-frame clones and omits some. The profile shows 6,000 or so clones, 70% to 75% of them singletons. Material: tumor tissue from Merkel cell carcinoma. The receptors stem from a human donor with Merkel cell carcinoma. Some clones in this sample may be carry-over from other donors' samples.

The chain links TRBV6-1 to TRBJ1-2; 9 bases map to TRBD1. CDR1 is MNHNS and CDR2 is SASEGT in the germline V gene. Losses at the gene ends were 6 bases for V and 3 bases for J; bases not matched to a gene: 5. This CDR3 comprises 14 residues. The CDR3 loop reads CASRRGDRDYGYTF. The DNA of the CDR3 is TGTGCCAGCAGGAGGGGGGACAGGGACTATGGCTACACCTTC.

V gene TRBV4-1 combines with J gene TRBJ2-7; 11 bases line up with TRBD1. The CDR3 contains 14 residues. CDR1 MGHRA and CDR2 YSYEKL come from the germline V gene. The V gene end was trimmed by 4 bases and the J gene end by 4 bases; junction bases not matched to a gene: 3. The CDR3: CASSRGTGGYEQYF. CDR3 sequence (DNA): TGCGCCAGCAGCCGAGGGACAGGGGGGTACGAGCAGTACTTC.

The rearrangement joins TRBV6-6 to TRBJ2-7, with TRBD1 matching 8 bases. The germline V gene encodes CDR1 MNHNY and CDR2 SVGAGI (reference sequence). V lost 6 bases, J lost 0 bases, and 1 base stayed unmatched. CDR3 length equals 13 residues. The CDR3 region is CASRDRVSYEQYF. The CDR3 DNA reads TGTGCCAGCAGGGACAGGGTCTCCTACGAGCAGTACTTC.

The chain links TRBV28 to TRBJ2-4; D might be TRBD1 (5 bases). Germline-derived CDR1 and CDR2 are MDHEN and SYDVKM. The germline V and J ends were trimmed by 1 base and 6 bases, with 7 bases remaining between them. This CDR3 comprises 13 residues. DNA of the CDR3: TGTGCCAGCAGTTTATTGCAGGGAAACATTCAGTACTTC. It translates to CASSLLQGNIQYF.

On this clone: With only one base between it and a far larger clone, this is likely a read error. Other nucleotide sequences in the sample specify the same CDR3. The chain recombines TRBV7-9 with TRBJ2-7; 9 bases are a match to TRBD1. The CDR3 runs 16 residues. Germline CDR1 SEHNR, CDR2 FQNEAQ (reference sequence). CDR3 in amino acids: CASSFSDRGFWNEQYF. The CDR3 DNA reads TGTGCCAGCAGCTTCTCCGACAGGGGGTTTTGGAACGAGCAGTATTTC.

V and J are TRBV10-3 and TRBJ2-3, with 8 bases matching TRBD1. The CDR3 runs to 13 residues. V was pared by 11 bases and J by 11 bases, with 15 bases of the junction left unmatched. Germline CDR1 is ENHRY and CDR2 is SYGVKD. In DNA form, the CDR3 reads TGTGCCTCCGGACAGGGAGCCTCGTTTGTGCAGTATTTT. Residues: CASGQGASFVQYF.

The rearrangement uses TRBV5-4 and TRBJ2-7; tentatively, D is TRBD1 (6 bases). CDR3 size: 16 residues. Germline values: CDR1 SGHNT, CDR2 YYREEE (reference sequence). Trimming left V 7 bases short and J 3 bases short, with 23 bases between. CDR3: CASHKWGTRKDYEQYF. The DNA of the CDR3 is TGTGCCAGCCATAAGTGGGGGACAAGAAAAGACTACGAGCAGTACTTC.

There are a few counts of this clone. V is TRBV29-1 and J is TRBJ2-1; 11 positions match TRBD2. The CDR3 sequence is 21 residues long. The V and J ends lost 6 bases and 3 bases, in that order; junction bases with no gene match: 25. Per germline, CDR1 SQVTM and CDR2 ANQGSEA. The CDR3 DNA follows: TGCAGCGTACCTCAGGGGCGTCCGACTAGCGGGGCTTCCCAAAACTACAATGAGCAGTTCTTC. Its translation is CSVPQGRPTSGASQNYNEQFF.

The gene calls are TRBV10-3 and TRBJ2-5; D gene uncertain. This CDR3 contains 12 residues. Per germline, CDR1 ENHRY and CDR2 SYGVKD. Trimming pared 6 bases from V and 2 bases from J, leaving 7 bases between. The CDR3, as DNA: TGTGCCATCAGAGGATTACAAGAGACCCAGTACTTC. Residues: CAIRGLQETQYF.

The V call is TRBV7-4, the J call TRBJ2-2; D perhaps matches TRBD2 (5 bases). Trimming left V 5 bases short and J 4 bases short, with 17 bases between. This CDR3 contains 16 residues. Germline-derived CDR1 and CDR2 are SGHVT and SQSDAQ. The CDR3 loop reads CASSAAPGFGTGELFF. The CDR3 DNA reads as TGTGCCAGCAGCGCAGCCCCGGGGTTCGGCACCGGGGAGCTGTTTTTT.

The rearrangement links TRBV5-6 to TRBJ2-5; D gene uncertain. Per the germline V gene, CDR1 is SGHDT and CDR2 is YYEEEE. The length of the CDR3 is 13 residues. Trimming left V 4 bases short and J 2 bases short, with 9 bases between. The CDR3 loop is CASSPRRQETQYF. As DNA, the CDR3 is TGTGCCAGCAGCCCACGGCGGCAAGAGACCCAGTACTTC.

This rearrangement joins TRBV6-6 to TRBJ2-2, with D perhaps TRBD1 (6 bases). The CDR3 is made up of 16 amino acids. V lost 5 bases, J lost 0 bases, and 13 bases lay in between. Per the germline V gene, CDR1 is MNHNY and CDR2 is SVGAGI (reference sequence). Here the CDR3 DNA reads TGTGCCAGCAGTCGCCTACAGGGTGCGAACACCGGGGAGCTGTTTTTT. It encodes CASSRLQGANTGELFF.

The V call is TRBV7-2, the J call TRBJ2-5, with D maybe TRBD1 (5 bases). Between the trimmed V and J ends, which lost 0 bases and 7 bases, there was a span of 12 bases. The germline V gene encodes CDR1 SGHTA and CDR2 FQGNSA. This CDR3 contains 14 residues. CDR3 nucleotide sequence: TGTGCCAGCAGCTTAGCTCCGGACAAAGGGACCCAGTACTTC. Translated: CASSLAPDKGTQYF. The full variable domain, its missing parts supplied by reference TRBV7-2 and TRBJ2-5, is GAGVSQSPSNKVTEKGKDVELRCDPISGHTALYWYRQSLGQGLEFLIYFQGNSAPDKSGLPSDRFSAERTGGSVSTLTIQRTQQEDSAVYLCASSLAPDKGTQYFGPGTRLLVL.

Turning to this clone: The same CDR3 also results from other DNA sequences found in this sample. The rearrangement uses TRBV30 and TRBJ2-7, with 12 bases aligning to TRBD2. CDR1 is GTSNPN and CDR2 is SVGIG in the germline V gene (reference sequence). This CDR3 has 16 residues. The V segment lost 3 bases and the J segment 7 bases; nucleotides outside the gene matches: 13. The CDR3 DNA reads as TGTGCCTGGAGGAGCGGACTAGCGGGAACCCTAATGGAGCAGTACTTC. Protein: CAWRSGLAGTLMEQYF.

Concerning this clone itself: Compared with germline, one end of the junction differs, possibly owing to a read error. Other DNA sequences within the sample encode an identical CDR3. The V call is TRBV7-8, the J call TRBJ2-7, with a weak D call TRBD1 (6 bases). CDR1 is SGHVS, CDR2 FQNEAQ, per germline. This CDR3 comprises 15 residues. CDR3 sequence (DNA): TGTGCCAGCAGCCTAGGTGGGGGCGGCTTCTACGAACAGTACTTC. Its translation: CASSLGGGGFYEQYF.